The 16 T cell receptor beta chains presented below share a single source sample, sequenced in a study of blood T cell repertoires in COVID-19. Clones were sequenced by immunoSEQ multiplex PCR, and TCRdb holds only the in-frame ones, with some missing. The sample has 140,000 to 150,000 clones; roughly four fifths are singletons. Source material: peripheral blood. These receptors were collected from a human donor with acute or convalescent COVID-19. The donor label of this sample is uncertain.

This clone was observed a handful of times. The chain combines TRBV7-2 with TRBJ1-5; TRBD1 aligns across 7 bases. This CDR3 region has 15 residues. Germline CDR1 is SGHTA and CDR2 is FQGNSA. J lost 3 bases, V lost 4 bases, and 6 bases had no gene match. CDR3 nucleotides: TGTGCCAGCAGCTCCCCGGGACAGTTCAATCAGCCCCAGCATTTT. It is translated as CASSSPGQFNQPQHF.

V gene TRBV7-9 combines with J gene TRBJ1-1; D gene uncertain. The V end lost 0 bases, the J end lost 6 bases, and 8 bases lay between the germline ends. CDR3 size: 13 residues. Germline loops: CDR1 SEHNR, CDR2 FQNEAQ (reference sequence). The CDR3 DNA sequence: TGTGCCAGCAGCTTAGCGGGAGCCTCTGAAGCTTTCTTT. It translates to CASSLAGASEAFF.

This clone was recorded many times. V usage is TRBV7-2 and J usage is TRBJ2-7; 9 nucleotides agree with TRBD1. CDR3 length equals 15 residues. The junction had 9 bases not matched to a gene; V was cut back by 5 bases and J by 4 bases. Germline loops: CDR1 SGHTA, CDR2 FQGNSA. The CDR3 DNA sequence: TGTGCCAGCAGCCATAGTCTGGACAGGGGTTACGAGCAGTACTTC. This sequence encodes CASSHSLDRGYEQYF.

The chain has TRBV30 and TRBJ1-3, with TRBD1 matching over 8 bases. Germline assignment: CDR1 GTSNPN and CDR2 SVGIG (reference sequence). This CDR3 region has 16 residues. J lost 0 bases, V lost 3 bases, and 7 bases had no gene match. DNA of the CDR3: TGTGCCTGGAGCCACGGGACAGGAAGCTCTGGAAACACCATATATTTT. Translated, it gives CAWSHGTGSSGNTIYF.

The chain couples TRBV7-2 to TRBJ1-1; 7 nucleotides agree with TRBD1. The CDR3 has 14 residues. Germline-derived CDR1 and CDR2 are SGHTA and FQGNSA. V was pared by 6 bases and J by 6 bases, with 10 bases of the junction left unmatched. CDR3 region: CASRIRDRAAEAFF. The CDR3 nucleotides read TGTGCCAGCAGGATTCGGGACAGAGCCGCTGAAGCTTTCTTT. The whole variable domain, remainder taken from reference TRBV7-2 and TRBJ1-1, is GAGVSQSPSNKVTEKGKDVELRCDPISGHTALYWYRQSLGQGLEFLIYFQGNSAPDKSGLPSDRFSAERTGGSVSTLTIQRTQQEDSAVYLCASRIRDRAAEAFFGQGTRLTVV.

In this sample, this clone turned up once. J is TRBJ1-2 and V is TRBV3-1 (or the pseudogene TRBV3-2), with 9 bases matching TRBD1. Germline V CDR1 and CDR2: LGHDT, YNNKEL (reference sequence). CDR3 size: 16 residues. V lost 6 bases and J lost 3; bases outside the gene matches: 11. CDR3 residues: CASSLQQGAIDYGYTF. The CDR3 region has the DNA TGTGCCAGCAGTCTCCAACAGGGGGCAATCGACTATGGCTACACCTTC.

The rearrangement links TRBV5-1 to TRBJ1-3, with D hard to call. Germline assignment: CDR1 SGHRS and CDR2 YFSETQ. The CDR3 is 17 amino acids. V was pared by 5 bases and J by 3 bases, with 21 bases between. In DNA, the CDR3 is TGCGCCAGCAGTATCCTCCCCACGGGTTCGGGTGGAAACACCATATATTTT. It encodes CASSILPTGSGGNTIYF.

The chain joins TRBV18 to TRBJ1-2; maybe TRBD1 (5 bases). Trimming left V 2 bases short and J 5 bases short, with 9 bases between. Germline CDR1 KGHSH, CDR2 LQKENI. This CDR3 has 13 amino acids. The DNA of the CDR3 is TGTGCCAGCTCACCAACGGGGGAATATGGCTACACCTTC. Translation: CASSPTGEYGYTF.

The V and J genes are TRBV7-2 and TRBJ1-1; maybe TRBD1 (6 bases). Trimming cost V 8 bases and J 0 bases, with 28 bases left between them. Per germline, CDR1 SGHTA and CDR2 FQGNSA. This CDR3 spans 19 amino acids. The CDR3 here is CASSFFSIRGGHMNTEAFF. The CDR3 nucleotides read TGTGCCAGCTCATTTTTTTCCATCCGAGGGGGTCACATGAACACTGAAGCTTTCTTT.

This clone appeared a single time. The chain combines TRBV18 with TRBJ1-2, with D hard to call. Germline V lookup: CDR1 KGHSH, CDR2 LQKENI. Deletions cut 2 bases from V and 5 bases from J, with 12 bases between. The CDR3 contains 14 residues. CDR3 in amino acids: CASSPSEGVYGYTF. The CDR3 region has the DNA TGTGCCAGCTCACCATCGGAGGGAGTTTATGGCTACACCTTC.

This chain connects TRBV28 to TRBJ1-1, with D possibly being TRBD1 (5 bases). The CDR3 is 13 amino acids. The V end was cut by 11 bases, the J end by 1 base, with 14 bases between. Germline CDR1 is MDHEN and CDR2 is SYDVKM. CDR3 residues: CAVPNGANTEAFF. DNA for the CDR3: TGTGCCGTCCCCAATGGGGCGAACACTGAAGCTTTCTTT.

The chain has TRBV23-1 and TRBJ1-2, with a weak D call TRBD1 (5 bases). TRBV23-1 is an open reading frame, and its role is uncertain. Trimming shortened V by 0 bases and J by 6 bases, and 20 bases separated the two germline ends. The CDR3 extends over 17 amino acids. In DNA form, the CDR3 reads TGCGCCAGCAGTCAATCGATTGGGAGGGGTATAGTGGATGGCTACACCTTC. Translation: CASSQSIGRGIVDGYTF.

This clone was found once. The CDR3 spells CAWSGAGGRNEQFF. The CDR3 coding sequence is TGTGCCTGGAGTGGAGCGGGGGGGCGAAATGAGCAGTTCTTC. The chain recombines TRBV30 with TRBJ2-1; 10 nucleotides match TRBD2. The CDR3 consists of 14 residues. Trimming took 1 base from V and 7 from J; bases not matched to a gene: 4. Germline V gene data show CDR1 as GTSNPN and CDR2 as SVGIG (reference sequence).

The J gene is TRBJ2-1, the V gene TRBV6-1; D is unresolved. Looked up from germline, CDR1 is MNHNS and CDR2 is SASEGT. Trimming cost V 3 bases and J 2 bases, with 14 bases left between them. The CDR3 spans 16 residues. The chain's CDR3 is CASSERINRAYNEQFF. The DNA for the CDR3 is TGTGCCAGCAGTGAGCGGATTAACCGGGCCTACAATGAGCAGTTCTTC.

This clone was counted once. V usage is TRBV4-2 and J usage is TRBJ2-1, with 9 bases identical to TRBD1. The ends lost 0 bases at V and 8 bases at J; junction bases unmatched: 5. The CDR3 spans 15 residues. Germline CDR1 and CDR2: LGHNA and YNFKEQ. CDR3 residues: CASSQDWDREDEQFF. CDR3 coding DNA: TGTGCCAGCAGCCAAGACTGGGACAGGGAGGATGAGCAGTTCTTC.

This sequence joins TRBV21-1 and TRBJ1-1; whether TRBD1, the table's D call, matches the DNA was not checked. TRBV21-1 is a recognized pseudogene. CDR3 length: 15 amino acids. CDR3 region: CASSKKWAFYTEAFF. As DNA, the CDR3 is TGTGCCAGCAGCAAAAAGTGGGCCTTTTACACTGAAGCTTTCTTT.